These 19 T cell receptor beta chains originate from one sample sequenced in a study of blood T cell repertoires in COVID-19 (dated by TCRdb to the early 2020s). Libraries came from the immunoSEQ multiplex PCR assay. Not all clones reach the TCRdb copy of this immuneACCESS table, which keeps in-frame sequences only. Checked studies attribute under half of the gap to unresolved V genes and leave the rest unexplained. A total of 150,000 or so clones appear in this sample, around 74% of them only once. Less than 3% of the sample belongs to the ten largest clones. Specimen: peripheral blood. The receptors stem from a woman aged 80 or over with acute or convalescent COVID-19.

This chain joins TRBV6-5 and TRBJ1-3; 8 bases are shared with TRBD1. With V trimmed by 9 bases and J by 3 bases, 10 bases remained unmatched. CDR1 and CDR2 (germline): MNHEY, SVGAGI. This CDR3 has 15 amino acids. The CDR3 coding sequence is TGTGCCAGTTCCCTGGAGACAGGGGTTGGAAACACCATATATTTT. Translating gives CASSLETGVGNTIYF.

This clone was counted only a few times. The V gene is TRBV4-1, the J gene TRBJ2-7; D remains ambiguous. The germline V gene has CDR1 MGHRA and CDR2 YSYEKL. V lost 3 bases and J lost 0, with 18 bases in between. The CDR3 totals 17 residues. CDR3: CASSQQSTPRFSYEQYF. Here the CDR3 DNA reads TGCGCCAGCAGCCAGCAGTCGACGCCGAGGTTCTCCTACGAGCAGTACTTC.

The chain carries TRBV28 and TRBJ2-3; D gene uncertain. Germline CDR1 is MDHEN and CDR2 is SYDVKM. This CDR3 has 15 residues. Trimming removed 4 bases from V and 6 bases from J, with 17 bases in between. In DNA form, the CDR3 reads TGTGCCAGCAGTTCGACCCAACTGAGGCGTGATACGCAGTATTTT. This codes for CASSSTQLRRDTQYF.

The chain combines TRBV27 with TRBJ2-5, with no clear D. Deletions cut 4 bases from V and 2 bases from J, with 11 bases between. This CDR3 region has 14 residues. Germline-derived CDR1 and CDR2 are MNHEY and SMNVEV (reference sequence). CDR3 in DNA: TGTGCCAGCAGTTACGGGTCGCCTCAAGAGACCCAGTACTTC. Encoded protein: CASSYGSPQETQYF.

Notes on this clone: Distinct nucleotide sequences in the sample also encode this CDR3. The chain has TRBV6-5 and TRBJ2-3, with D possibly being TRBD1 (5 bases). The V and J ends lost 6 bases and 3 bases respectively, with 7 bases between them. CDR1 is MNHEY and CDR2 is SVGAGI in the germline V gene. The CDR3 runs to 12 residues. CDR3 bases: TGTGCCAGCAGGCAGGGAACAGATACGCAGTATTTT. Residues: CASRQGTDTQYF.

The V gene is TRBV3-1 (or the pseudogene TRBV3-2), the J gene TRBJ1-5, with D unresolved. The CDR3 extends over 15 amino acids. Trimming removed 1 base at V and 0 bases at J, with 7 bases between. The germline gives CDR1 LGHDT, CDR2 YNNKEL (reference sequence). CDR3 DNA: TGTGCCAGCAGCCAAGCGGGTAATAGCAATCAGCCCCAGCATTTT. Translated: CASSQAGNSNQPQHF.

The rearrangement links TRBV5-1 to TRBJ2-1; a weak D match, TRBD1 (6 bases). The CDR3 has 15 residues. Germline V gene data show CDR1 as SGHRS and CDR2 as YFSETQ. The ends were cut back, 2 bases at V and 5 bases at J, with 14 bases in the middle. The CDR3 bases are TGCGCCAGCAGCTTTTTGGAACAGGGAAACAATGAGCAGTTCTTC. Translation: CASSFLEQGNNEQFF.

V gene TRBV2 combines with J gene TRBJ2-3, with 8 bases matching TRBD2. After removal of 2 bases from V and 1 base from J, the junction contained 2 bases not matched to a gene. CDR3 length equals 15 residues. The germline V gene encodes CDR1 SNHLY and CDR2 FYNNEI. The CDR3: CASSELLAGTDTQYF. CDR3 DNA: TGTGCCAGCAGTGAATTACTAGCGGGCACAGATACGCAGTATTTT.

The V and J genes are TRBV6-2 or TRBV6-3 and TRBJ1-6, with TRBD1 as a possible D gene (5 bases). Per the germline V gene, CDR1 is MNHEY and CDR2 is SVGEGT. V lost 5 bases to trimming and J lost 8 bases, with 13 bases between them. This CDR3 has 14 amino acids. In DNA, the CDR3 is TGTGCCAGCAGTAACCCGACAGATTATTCACCCCTCCACTTT. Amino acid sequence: CASSNPTDYSPLHF.

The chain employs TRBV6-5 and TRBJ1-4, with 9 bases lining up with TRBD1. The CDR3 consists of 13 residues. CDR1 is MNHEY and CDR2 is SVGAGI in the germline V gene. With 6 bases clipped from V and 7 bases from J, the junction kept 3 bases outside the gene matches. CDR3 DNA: TGTGCCAGCAGCAGACAGGGGGGTGAAAAACTGTTTTTT. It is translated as CASSRQGGEKLFF.

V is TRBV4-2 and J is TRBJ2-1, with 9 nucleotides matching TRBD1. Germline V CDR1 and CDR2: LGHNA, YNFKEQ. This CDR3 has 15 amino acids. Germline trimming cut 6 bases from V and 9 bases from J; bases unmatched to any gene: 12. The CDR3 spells CASRDGQGTGGEQFF. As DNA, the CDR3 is TGTGCCAGCAGGGACGGACAGGGGACAGGAGGTGAGCAGTTCTTC.

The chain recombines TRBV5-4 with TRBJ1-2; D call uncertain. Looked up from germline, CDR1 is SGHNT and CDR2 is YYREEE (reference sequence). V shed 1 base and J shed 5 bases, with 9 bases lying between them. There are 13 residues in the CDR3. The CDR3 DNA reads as TGTGCCAGCAGCTTGCGGCAGACTTATGGCTACACCTTC. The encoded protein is CASSLRQTYGYTF. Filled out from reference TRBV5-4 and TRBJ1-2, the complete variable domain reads ETGVTQSPTHLIKTRGQQVTLRCSSQSGHNTVSWYQQALGQGPQFIFQYYREEENGRGNFPPRFSGLQFPNYSSELNVNALELDDSALYLCASSLRQTYGYTFGSGTRLTVV.

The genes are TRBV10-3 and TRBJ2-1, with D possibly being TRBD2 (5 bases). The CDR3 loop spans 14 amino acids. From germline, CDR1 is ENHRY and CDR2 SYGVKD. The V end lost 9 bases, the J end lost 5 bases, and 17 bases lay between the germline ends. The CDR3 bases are TGTGCCATTGGACTGGGCGCGGCTAACAATGAGCAGTTCTTC. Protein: CAIGLGAANNEQFF.

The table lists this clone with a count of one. CDR3 bases: TGTGCCAGCAGCCCTTACTCGTTCACAGATACGCAGTATTTT. It translates to CASSPYSFTDTQYF. The chain links TRBV7-2 to TRBJ2-3; D gene unclear. The CDR3 is made up of 14 amino acids. The V gene lost 5 bases and the J gene lost 2 bases, with 11 bases spanning the gap. Per the germline V gene, CDR1 is SGHTA and CDR2 is FQGNSA.

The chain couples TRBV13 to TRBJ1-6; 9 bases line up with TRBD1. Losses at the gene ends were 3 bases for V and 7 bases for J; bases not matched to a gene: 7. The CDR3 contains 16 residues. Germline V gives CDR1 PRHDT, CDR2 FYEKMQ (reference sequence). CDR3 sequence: CASSFFPGQGNSPLHF. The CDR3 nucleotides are TGTGCCAGCAGCTTTTTCCCTGGACAGGGGAATTCACCCCTCCACTTT. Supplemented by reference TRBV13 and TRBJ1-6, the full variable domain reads AAGVIQSPRHLIKEKRETATLKCYPIPRHDTVYWYQQGPGQDPQFLISFYEKMQSDKGSIPDRFSAQQFSDYHSELNMSSLELGDSALYFCASSFFPGQGNSPLHFGNGTRLTVT.

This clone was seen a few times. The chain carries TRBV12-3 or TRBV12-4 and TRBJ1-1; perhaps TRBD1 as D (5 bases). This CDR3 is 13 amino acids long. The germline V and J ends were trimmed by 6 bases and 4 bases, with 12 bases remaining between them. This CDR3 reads CASSRDWGTEAFF. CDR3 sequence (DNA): TGTGCCAGCAGCCGGGACTGGGGCACTGAAGCTTTCTTT.

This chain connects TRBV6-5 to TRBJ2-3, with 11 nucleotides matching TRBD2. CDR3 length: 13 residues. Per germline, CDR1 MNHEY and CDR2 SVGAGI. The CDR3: CATTSGISDTQYF. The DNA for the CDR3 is TGTGCGACGACTAGCGGGATTTCAGATACGCAGTATTTT.

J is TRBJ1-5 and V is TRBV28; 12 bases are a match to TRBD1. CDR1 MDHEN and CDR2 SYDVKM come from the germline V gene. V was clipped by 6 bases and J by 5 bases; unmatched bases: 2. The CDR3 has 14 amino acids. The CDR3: CASSGTGGHQPQHF. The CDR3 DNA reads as TGTGCCAGCAGCGGGACAGGGGGCCATCAGCCCCAGCATTTT.

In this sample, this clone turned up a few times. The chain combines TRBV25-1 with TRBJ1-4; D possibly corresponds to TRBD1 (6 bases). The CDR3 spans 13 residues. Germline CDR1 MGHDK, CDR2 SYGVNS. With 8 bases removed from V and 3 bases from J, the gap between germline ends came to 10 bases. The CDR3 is CASGGLANEKLFF. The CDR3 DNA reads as TGTGCCAGCGGGGGCTTGGCTAATGAAAAACTGTTTTTT.